A single sample gave rise to the 7 T cell receptor beta chains below, sequenced in a study of neurological immune-mediated disorders. A single record per CDR3 protein comes from TCRdb applying MiXCR to the 5' RACE reads. The sample shows over 55,000 distinct CDR3 sequences, about 10% of them seen only once. Indicated time point: longitudinal time-point 1 (baseline). Sequencing was carried out using PBMCs. These receptors were collected from a male donor with HTLV-1-associated myelopathy (HAM/TSP).

This clonotype was counted ten times or more. The chain couples TRBV20-1 to TRBJ2-7, with D perhaps TRBD2 (5 bases). The germline V gene has CDR1 DFQATT and CDR2 SNEGSKA (reference sequence). V was cut by 4 bases and J by 5 bases, with 12 bases left in between. This CDR3 has 12 residues. The CDR3 here is CSAKRQLDEQYF. DNA for the CDR3: TGCAGTGCTAAGCGGCAGCTCGACGAGCAGTACTTC.

The chain carries TRBV30 and TRBJ1-1; 10 bases are shared with TRBD1. The length of the CDR3 is 12 residues. Per the germline V gene, CDR1 is GTSNPN and CDR2 is SVGIG (reference sequence). After removal of 7 bases from V and 5 bases from J, the junction contained 4 bases not matched to a gene. The CDR3 DNA is TGTGCCTCGTGGACAGGGGGGACTGAAGCTTTCTTT. Translation gives CASWTGGTEAFF.

In its sample, this clonotype was seen many times. This chain uses TRBV5-1 with TRBJ1-6; D is undetermined. This CDR3 region has 17 residues. The V gene lost 0 bases and the J gene lost 7 bases, with 17 bases spanning the gap. Germline V CDR1 and CDR2: SGHRS, YFSETQ. CDR3 amino acids: CASSLGVSGPVNSPLHF. CDR3 sequence (DNA): TGCGCCAGCAGCTTGGGGGTCAGCGGCCCGGTAAATTCACCCCTCCACTTT.

As concerns this clonotype: With a much larger clone just one base away, this may be a read error. V gene TRBV20-1 combines with J gene TRBJ2-7; tentative D call: TRBD1 (5 bases). Germline V gives CDR1 DFQATT, CDR2 SNEGSKA (reference sequence). V lost 2 bases to trimming and J lost 5 bases, with 10 bases between them. The CDR3 totals 12 residues. CDR3 nucleotide sequence: TGCAGTGCTAGATCAGGGATCAACGAGCAGTACTTC. Translation: CSARSGINEQYF.

This clonotype has a single count. This may come from a read error, since a much larger clone is one base off. This sequence joins TRBV7-8 and TRBJ2-7; D not resolved. CDR1 SGHVS and CDR2 FQNEAQ come from the germline V gene. There are 11 residues in the CDR3. CDR3 sequence (DNA): TGTGTCAGCAGCCTGGACCACGAGCAGTACTTC. Amino acids: CVSSLDHEQYF.

The table lists this clonotype with many counts. The V call is TRBV5-1, the J call TRBJ1-5; no clear D gene. The CDR3 loop spans 15 amino acids. Between the trimmed V and J ends, which lost 5 bases and 0 bases, there was a span of 12 bases. CDR1 and CDR2 (germline): SGHRS, YFSETQ. The CDR3 region has the DNA TGCGCCAGCAGACGTGAACCTTATAGCAATCAGCCCCAGCATTTT. It is translated as CASRREPYSNQPQHF.

This clonotype was detected ten times or more. The V and J genes are TRBV29-1 and TRBJ2-3; possible D gene TRBD2, 5 bases. Trimming stripped 5 bases from V and 2 bases from J, with 14 bases between. CDR1 SQVTM and CDR2 ANQGSEA come from the germline V gene. The CDR3 totals 14 residues. The CDR3 reads CSVPFRGDTDTQYF. DNA for the CDR3: TGCAGCGTTCCCTTTCGGGGAGACACAGATACGCAGTATTTT.